The clone carrying this T cell receptor beta chain has a handful of counts. Germline V lookup: CDR1 SGHRS, CDR2 YFSETQ. This CDR3 region has 15 residues. V shed 4 bases, J shed 5 bases, and the junction held 11 bases outside the gene matches. Primed by a sample-barcoded 5' primer and a J-beta primer mix, a second PCR proceeded for 7 to 11 cycles. TCRdb re-analysed the 5' RACE reads in MiXCR, keeping a single row per CDR3 protein. Of 1.5 million to 2 million distinct CDR3 sequences in the sample, 25% to 30% were seen once. The record originates from a study of blood T cells in healthy people across ages.

V is TRBV5-1 and J is TRBJ1-1; TRBD1 agrees at 7 bases. The sequence was obtained from a woman under 40 in good health. Sequencing was performed on blood. The CDR3 here is CASSVQGSSGTEAFF. The CDR3 nucleotides read TGCGCCAGCAGCGTACAGGGGAGTTCTGGTACTGAAGCTTTCTTT.